The 32 T cell receptor beta chains presented below share a single source sample, sequenced in a study of blood T cell repertoires in COVID-19. TCRdb's table, derived via immunoSEQ multiplex PCR, lists solely in-frame clones and lacks some. The sample has about 370,000 clones; about 90% are singletons. What was sequenced was PBMCs or T cells enriched from blood (not recorded which). The receptors shown here come from a woman in her thirties who had recovered from COVID-19.

The V call is TRBV7-9, the J call TRBJ2-7; perhaps TRBD2 as D (5 bases). CDR1 is SEHNR and CDR2 is FQNEAQ in the germline V gene (reference sequence). The CDR3 has 14 residues. V lost 4 bases, J lost 6 bases, and 16 bases lay in between. The DNA for the CDR3 is TGTGCCAGCAGCTCAGGTACTAGGAGCGGCGAGCAGTACTTC. Its translation is CASSSGTRSGEQYF.

The V and J genes are TRBV7-3 and TRBJ2-1; TRBD1 is a possible D gene (6 bases). CDR1 is SGHTA, CDR2 FQGTGA, per germline. Trimming left V 1 base short and J 6 bases short, with 13 bases between. The CDR3 spans 15 residues. CDR3 DNA: TGTGCCAGCAGCTTAAGTACAGGGTCGGGCAATGAGCAGTTCTTC. This translates into CASSLSTGSGNEQFF.

The chain joins TRBV30 to TRBJ2-1, with 9 bases lining up with TRBD2. The CDR3 runs 16 residues. The trim removed 2 bases at V and 0 bases at J, leaving 5 bases unmatched. The germline V gene has CDR1 GTSNPN and CDR2 SVGIG (reference sequence). CDR3 sequence: CAWSPKRGVSYNEQFF. The CDR3 DNA sequence: TGTGCCTGGAGTCCGAAGCGGGGGGTCTCCTACAATGAGCAGTTCTTC.

The chain carries TRBV24-1 and TRBJ2-3, with 8 nucleotides matching TRBD2. There are 16 residues in the CDR3. Germline V CDR1 and CDR2: KGHDR, SFDVKD. V shed 4 bases and J 3 bases; nucleotides not matched to a gene: 8. This CDR3 reads CATSEATSGATDTQYF. DNA of the CDR3: TGTGCCACCAGTGAGGCTACTAGCGGAGCTACAGATACGCAGTATTTT.

This chain joins TRBV6-2 or TRBV6-3 and TRBJ2-7; the D is unclear. The germline gives CDR1 MNHEY, CDR2 SVGEGT. The CDR3 sequence is 16 residues long. The V and J ends lost 6 bases and 5 bases respectively, with 23 bases between them. The CDR3 DNA reads as TGTGCCAGCAGATACCCTGGAGATAGTAACTATAACGAGCAGTACTTC. It specifies CASRYPGDSNYNEQYF.

The sample holds one count of this clone. The chain carries TRBV30 and TRBJ1-6; D uncertain. Trimming took off 6 bases at V and 0 bases at J, with 9 bases between the two ends. The CDR3 runs to 14 residues. Germline loops: CDR1 GTSNPN, CDR2 SVGIG (reference sequence). CDR3 sequence reads: CACLRSSYNSPLHF. Here the CDR3 DNA reads TGTGCCTGTCTGAGGAGCTCCTATAATTCACCCCTCCACTTT. Based on the CDR3 plus reference TRBV30 and TRBJ1-6, the full variable domain is SQTIHQWPATLVQPVGSPLSLECTVEGTSNPNLYWYRQAAGRGLQLLFYSVGIGQISSEVPQNLSASRPQDRQFILSSKKLLLSDSGFYLCACLRSSYNSPLHFGNGTRLTVT.

The chain has TRBV18 and TRBJ2-7; 10 bases line up with TRBD1. Germline lookup yields CDR1 KGHSH and CDR2 LQKENI. The CDR3 sequence is 15 residues long. V lost 3 bases to trimming and J lost 7 bases; unmatched junction nucleotides: 9. This CDR3 reads CASSPGTGVSDEQYF. DNA for the CDR3: TGTGCCAGCTCACCCGGGACAGGGGTTTCGGATGAGCAGTACTTC.

This clone is a singleton in its sample. The genes are TRBV3-1 (or the pseudogene TRBV3-2) and TRBJ1-2; a possible D gene is TRBD1 (6 bases). V lost 5 bases and J lost 2, with 9 bases in between. This CDR3 spans 13 amino acids. The germline V gene has CDR1 LGHDT and CDR2 YNNKEL (reference sequence). The CDR3 protein is CASSTGTNYGYTF. CDR3 in DNA: TGTGCCAGCAGCACAGGGACCAACTATGGCTACACCTTC.

This clone was detected a few times. CDR3 in amino acids: CASSFYQGVGNQPQHF. The CDR3 DNA sequence: TGTGCCAGCAGTTTTTACCAGGGGGTCGGCAATCAGCCCCAGCATTTT. This sequence joins TRBV28 and TRBJ1-5, with TRBD1 identical over 7 bases. This CDR3 spans 16 amino acids. V lost 3 bases, J lost 2 bases, and 7 bases stayed unmatched. Germline V gene lookup returns CDR1 MDHEN and CDR2 SYDVKM.

This clone was recorded only once. The rearrangement joins TRBV24-1 to TRBJ1-1; no definite D call. Trimming left V 5 bases short and J 2 bases short, with 8 bases between. CDR3 size: 13 residues. Germline-derived CDR1 and CDR2 are KGHDR and SFDVKD. The DNA of the CDR3 is TGTGCCACCAGTGGAGCGCCAAACACTGAAGCTTTCTTT. Protein sequence: CATSGAPNTEAFF.

The chain has TRBV6-1 and TRBJ2-7, with 10 bases fitting TRBD1. The CDR3 consists of 16 residues. V was pared by 5 bases and J by 0 bases, with 7 bases of the junction left unmatched. Germline values: CDR1 MNHNS, CDR2 SASEGT. Here the CDR3 reads CASSKGGQGNSYEQYF. The CDR3 bases are TGTGCCAGCAGTAAAGGGGGACAGGGGAACTCCTACGAGCAGTACTTC.

The chain recombines TRBV12-5 with TRBJ2-2; D gene uncertain. CDR3 length: 12 amino acids. V was trimmed by 9 bases and J by 5 bases, leaving 10 bases between them. The germline V gene encodes CDR1 LGHNT and CDR2 FRNRAP. The CDR3 region is CASDFGTGELFF. CDR3 in DNA: TGTGCTAGCGACTTTGGTACCGGGGAGCTGTTTTTT.

This clone appeared a single time. The chain couples TRBV6-1 to TRBJ1-2; 9 bases align to TRBD1. Germline assignment: CDR1 MNHNS and CDR2 SASEGT. After removal of 2 bases from V and 3 bases from J, the junction contained 4 bases not matched to a gene. CDR3 size: 15 residues. CDR3 in amino acids: CASSETTGGDYGYTF. CDR3 nucleotides: TGTGCCAGCAGTGAAACCACAGGGGGCGACTATGGCTACACCTTC.

This chain links TRBV15 with TRBJ2-5, with TRBD1 as a possible D gene (5 bases). The V gene's germline CDR1 is LNHNV and CDR2 YYDKDF (reference sequence). The CDR3 covers 15 residues. The V and J ends lost 0 bases and 1 base respectively, with 9 bases between them. As DNA, the CDR3 is TGTGCCACCAGCAGAGATCAGACAGTCCAAGAGACCCAGTACTTC. Translation gives CATSRDQTVQETQYF.

On this clone itself: A read error may explain this, as a much larger clone is one base away. V usage is TRBV6-5 and J usage is TRBJ2-2; D is unclear. V dropped 5 bases and J dropped 1 base, with 5 bases sitting between them. CDR1 and CDR2 from the germline V gene are MNHEY and SVGAGI. The CDR3 is 13 residues long. This chain's CDR3 is CASSRQNTGELFF. The CDR3 DNA follows: TGTGCCAGCAGTAGACAGAACACCGGGGAGCTGTTTTTT.

The chain couples TRBV5-6 to TRBJ1-3, with 8 bases aligning to TRBD1. This CDR3 has 15 amino acids. After removal of 4 bases from V and 2 bases from J, the junction contained 5 bases not matched to a gene. The germline gives CDR1 SGHDT, CDR2 YYEEEE. The CDR3 DNA reads TGTGCCAGCAGCCGGACAGGGTTCGCTGGAAACACCATATATTTT. This gives the protein CASSRTGFAGNTIYF.

This chain uses TRBV28 with TRBJ1-6; D is perhaps TRBD1 (6 bases). Trimming cost V 2 bases and J 9 bases, with 14 bases left between them. This CDR3 contains 15 residues. Germline values: CDR1 MDHEN, CDR2 SYDVKM. CDR3 protein: CASSLVGGNSSPLHF. The DNA of the CDR3 is TGTGCCAGCAGTTTAGTAGGGGGAAATAGTTCACCCCTCCACTTT.

J is TRBJ2-2 and V is TRBV7-6; D possibly corresponds to TRBD1 (5 bases). The V and J ends lost 8 bases and 1 base respectively, with 17 bases between them. CDR1 and CDR2 (germline): SGHVS, FNYEAQ. The CDR3 sequence is 16 residues long. CDR3 amino acids: CASAALGVVNTGELFF. DNA of the CDR3: TGTGCCAGCGCAGCGCTAGGGGTCGTGAACACCGGGGAGCTGTTTTTT.

The chain is built from TRBV20-1 and TRBJ2-7; D ambiguous. V was trimmed by 0 bases and J by 4 bases, leaving 4 bases between them. CDR1 and CDR2 from the germline V gene are DFQATT and SNEGSKA (reference sequence). This CDR3 contains 11 residues. The CDR3 DNA follows: TGCAGTGCTAGAGAGGAGTACGAGCAGTACTTC. The encoded protein is CSAREEYEQYF.

The J gene is TRBJ2-3, the V gene TRBV27; no clear D gene. CDR1 and CDR2 (germline): MNHEY, SMNVEV (reference sequence). This CDR3 contains 13 residues. Trimming removed 8 bases from V and 2 bases from J, with 11 bases in between. CDR3 region: CASSPGTTDTQYF. The CDR3 coding sequence is TGTGCCAGCTCCCCCGGTACCACAGATACGCAGTATTTT.

The V call is TRBV10-1, the J call TRBJ2-2; D remains unclear. This CDR3 contains 13 residues. Deletions cut 3 bases from V and 4 bases from J, with 6 bases between. Germline CDR1 and CDR2: WNHNN and SYGVQD (reference sequence). The CDR3 spells CASSDRTTGELFF. CDR3 coding DNA: TGCGCCAGCAGTGACAGAACCACCGGGGAGCTGTTTTTT.

This clone was recorded once. The chain is built from TRBV19 and TRBJ1-6; a possible D gene is TRBD1 (5 bases). The ends were cut back, 3 bases at V and 8 bases at J, with 11 bases in the middle. The CDR3 covers 14 residues. The germline V gene has CDR1 LNHDA and CDR2 SQIVND (reference sequence). The CDR3 here is CASSIVQDYSPLHF. The CDR3 nucleotides are TGTGCCAGTAGTATCGTACAGGATTATTCACCCCTCCACTTT.

The chain couples TRBV5-6 to TRBJ2-7; maybe TRBD2 (6 bases). Germline V gene data show CDR1 as SGHDT and CDR2 as YYEEEE. The CDR3 has 14 residues. Trimming cost V 2 bases and J 3 bases, with 12 bases left between them. CDR3 region: CASSLTSSIYEQYF. In DNA, the CDR3 is TGTGCCAGCAGCTTAACTAGCTCTATCTACGAGCAGTACTTC.

The V and J genes are TRBV10-3 and TRBJ2-1; 9 bases map to TRBD2. Germline V lookup: CDR1 ENHRY, CDR2 SYGVKD. The CDR3 covers 16 residues. The trim removed 6 bases at V and 5 bases at J, leaving 11 bases unmatched. The CDR3 sequence: CAIRKSLAGVHNEQFF. The CDR3 DNA reads as TGTGCCATCAGAAAATCGTTAGCGGGGGTTCACAATGAGCAGTTCTTC.

The chain recombines TRBV30 with TRBJ1-2; 8 bases map to TRBD1. Losses at the gene ends were 3 bases for V and 1 base for J; bases not matched to a gene: 4. The CDR3 runs 14 residues. Germline CDR1 is GTSNPN and CDR2 is SVGIG (reference sequence). CDR3 coding DNA: TGTGCCTGGAGCCGGACAGGGAGTAACTATGGCTACACCTTC. Translating it yields CAWSRTGSNYGYTF.

V gene TRBV24-1 combines with J gene TRBJ1-1; TRBD1 agrees at 11 bases. Per germline, CDR1 KGHDR and CDR2 SFDVKD. The CDR3 runs 14 residues. With 5 bases clipped from V and 4 bases from J, the junction kept 2 bases outside the gene matches. CDR3 sequence: CATSVGTGGTEAFF. For the CDR3, the DNA is TGTGCCACCAGTGTGGGGACAGGGGGCACTGAAGCTTTCTTT.

This chain uses TRBV2 with TRBJ2-5; 11 bases align to TRBD1. Unmatched junction bases numbered 6, after V lost 8 bases and J lost 4 bases. Germline-derived CDR1 and CDR2 are SNHLY and FYNNEI. This CDR3 spans 14 amino acids. The CDR3 here is CASGGQGVGETQYF. DNA for the CDR3: TGTGCCAGCGGGGGACAGGGGGTTGGAGAGACCCAGTACTTC.

The chain is built from TRBV25-1 and TRBJ1-2; 9 nucleotides line up with TRBD1. The CDR3 is 15 amino acids. Germline CDR1 is MGHDK and CDR2 is SYGVNS. V trimming: 4 bases; J trimming: 5 bases; junction bases outside the gene matches: 8. The CDR3 bases are TGTGCCAGCAGTGTACGGACAGGGGCCGATTATGGCTACACCTTC. It codes for CASSVRTGADYGYTF.

The V and J genes are TRBV7-8 and TRBJ1-5, with 9 bases lining up with TRBD1. The CDR3 totals 15 residues. V was pared by 3 bases and J by 6 bases, with 6 bases of the junction left unmatched. Germline lookup yields CDR1 SGHVS and CDR2 FQNEAQ. CDR3 sequence (DNA): TGTGCCAGCAGCTTGCGGGGACAGGGCGGTCAGCCCCAGCATTTT. This gives the protein CASSLRGQGGQPQHF.

The gene calls are TRBV9 and TRBJ1-3; no clear D. The CDR3 extends over 13 amino acids. Germline assignment: CDR1 SGDLS and CDR2 YYNGEE. Trimming removed 3 bases from V and 2 bases from J, with 6 bases in between. The CDR3 bases are TGTGCCAGCAGCGGACGGGCTGGAAACACCATATATTTT. Translated, it gives CASSGRAGNTIYF.

This clone occurred once. V is TRBV5-4 and J is TRBJ1-2, with 8 bases fitting TRBD1. J was trimmed by 5 bases and V by 4 bases; bases with no gene match: 10. The CDR3 covers 15 residues. The germline V gene has CDR1 SGHNT and CDR2 YYREEE (reference sequence). The CDR3 region has the DNA TGTGCCAGCAGCCTAGGACAGGGTGTTCGGTATGGCTACACCTTC. It encodes CASSLGQGVRYGYTF.

The table lists this clone with a few counts. The rearrangement joins TRBV19 to TRBJ1-4, with D tentatively TRBD1 (5 bases). Trimming removed 4 bases at V and 8 bases at J, with 14 bases between. The CDR3 has 14 residues. From germline, CDR1 is LNHDA and CDR2 SQIVND (reference sequence). This CDR3 is CASSTGRVLEKLFF. CDR3 nucleotide sequence: TGTGCCAGTAGTACTGGCAGGGTGTTGGAAAAACTGTTTTTT.